The next 17 T cell receptor beta chains were all read from a single sample in a study of somatic mutations in cytotoxic T cells in rheumatoid arthritis. Generated by immunoSEQ multiplex PCR, the TCRdb table keeps only in-frame clones and is missing some. Of 20,000 to 25,000 clones listed, roughly 80% are singletons. The specimen sequenced was CD8+ T cells sorted from blood. The receptors originated from an adult with rheumatoid arthritis.

The rearrangement joins TRBV15 to TRBJ1-1, with TRBD1 matching over 7 bases. Germline V gene sequence: CDR1 LNHNV, CDR2 YYDKDF (reference sequence). J gave up 1 base and V 0 bases, and 11 bases lay outside the gene matches. The CDR3 loop spans 18 amino acids. The chain's CDR3 is CATSRDWQGDTWNTEAFF. The CDR3 DNA sequence: TGTGCCACCAGCAGAGATTGGCAGGGGGACACATGGAACACTGAAGCTTTCTTT.

V and J are TRBV11-3 and TRBJ2-5, with 11 bases lining up with TRBD2. Germline V lookup: CDR1 SGHNT, CDR2 YENEEA. The CDR3 sequence is 17 residues long. V lost 5 bases, J lost 4 bases, and 12 bases stayed unmatched. As DNA, the CDR3 is TGTGCCAGCAGCACCGGGGGGCTAGCGGGGGGTTTAGAGACCCAGTACTTC. Protein sequence: CASSTGGLAGGLETQYF.

This clone showed up just a few times. The chain employs TRBV9 and TRBJ1-1; D not resolved. Germline V gene data show CDR1 as SGDLS and CDR2 as YYNGEE. V dropped 3 bases and J dropped 8 bases, with 11 bases sitting between them. The CDR3 has 12 amino acids. The CDR3 loop is CASSGGSTEAFF. The CDR3, as DNA: TGTGCCAGCAGCGGCGGGTCAACCGAAGCTTTCTTT.

The chain combines TRBV6-4 with TRBJ2-5, with TRBD2 matching over 12 bases. This CDR3 has 15 amino acids. Trimming took 5 bases from V and 2 from J; bases not matched to a gene: 3. Germline V gene data show CDR1 as MRHNA and CDR2 as SNTAGT. The CDR3 protein is CASSSLAGGQETQYF. DNA of the CDR3: TGTGCCAGCAGTAGCCTAGCGGGGGGGCAAGAGACCCAGTACTTC.

The sample holds a few counts of this clone. The V and J genes are TRBV7-9 and TRBJ2-3; the D is unclear. In germline, CDR1 is SEHNR, CDR2 FQNEAQ (reference sequence). This CDR3 has 12 residues. Trimming removed 7 bases at V and 6 bases at J, with 11 bases between. The CDR3 DNA is TGTGCCAGCACCGATTTCCCGGATACGCAGTATTTT. It translates to CASTDFPDTQYF.

The rearrangement joins TRBV5-6 to TRBJ1-1; 7 nucleotides line up with TRBD1. The CDR3 contains 12 residues. V shed 4 bases, J shed 7 bases, and the junction held 4 bases outside the gene matches. Per germline, CDR1 SGHDT and CDR2 YYEEEE. CDR3 bases: TGTGCCAGCAGCCCGGGGGACAGTGAAGCTTTCTTT. It encodes CASSPGDSEAFF. Complete variable domain (other parts from reference TRBV5-6 and TRBJ1-1): DAGVTQSPTHLIKTRGQQVTLRCSPKSGHDTVSWYQQALGQGPQFIFQYYEEEERQRGNFPDRFSGHQFPNYSSELNVNALLLGDSALYLCASSPGDSEAFFGQGTRLTVV.

The CDR3 spells CASSDIADTQYF. CDR3 sequence (DNA): TGTGCCAGCAGTGATATTGCAGATACGCAGTATTTT. The rearrangement uses TRBV27 and TRBJ2-3; no clear D gene. The V gene's germline CDR1 is MNHEY and CDR2 SMNVEV (reference sequence). This CDR3 spans 12 amino acids. Trimming cost V 5 bases and J 4 bases, with 7 bases left between them.

The J gene is TRBJ2-7, the V gene TRBV19; TRBD2 might be the D (6 bases). Trimming stripped 3 bases from V and 5 bases from J, with 11 bases between. The CDR3 runs to 13 residues. CDR1 LNHDA and CDR2 SQIVND come from the germline V gene (reference sequence). CDR3 sequence (DNA): TGTGCCAGTAGTATTCGGGGCGGGGACGAGCAGTACTTC. Translation: CASSIRGGDEQYF.

The chain carries TRBV7-2 and TRBJ2-7; D perhaps matches TRBD2 (5 bases). In germline, CDR1 is SGHTA, CDR2 FQGNSA. V was shortened by 1 base and J by 5 bases, with 12 bases between the two germline ends. The CDR3 runs 14 residues. The CDR3 loop is CASSLEAGWHEQYF. Written as DNA, the CDR3 is TGTGCCAGCAGCTTAGAGGCGGGTTGGCACGAGCAGTACTTC.

The gene calls are TRBV5-6 and TRBJ2-1, with TRBD2 as a possible D gene (5 bases). The ends were cut back, 3 bases at V and 2 bases at J, with 6 bases in the middle. The germline V gene has CDR1 SGHDT and CDR2 YYEEEE. This CDR3 is built from 13 residues. The DNA of the CDR3 is TGTGCCAGCAGCTCCGGGACCTACAATGAGCAGTTCTTC. Translating gives CASSSGTYNEQFF.

The sample holds one count of this clone. The chain combines TRBV27 with TRBJ2-1; 9 nucleotides match TRBD1. This CDR3 has 13 amino acids. Trimming cost V 5 bases and J 8 bases; bases outside gene matches: 4. The germline gives CDR1 MNHEY, CDR2 SMNVEV (reference sequence). For the CDR3, the DNA is TGTGCCAGCAGTCCGGGACAGGGCTATGAGCAGTTCTTC. Protein: CASSPGQGYEQFF.

The rearrangement joins TRBV2 to TRBJ2-7; possible D gene TRBD1, 8 bases. The CDR3 totals 16 residues. CDR1 and CDR2 from the germline V gene are SNHLY and FYNNEI. Trimming left V 4 bases short and J 1 base short, with 17 bases between. This chain's CDR3 is CASSGGGQVPSYEQYF. The DNA of the CDR3 is TGTGCCAGCAGTGGGGGGGGACAGGTCCCGTCCTACGAGCAGTACTTC.

In its sample, this clone was seen once. V is TRBV4-3 and J is TRBJ2-5; 11 positions agree with TRBD2. The germline gives CDR1 LGHNA, CDR2 YSLEER. Trimming cost V 1 base and J 3 bases; bases outside gene matches: 16. The CDR3 length is 20 residues. In nucleotides, the CDR3 is TGCGCCAGCAGCCAAGTCCGAACGGGGCTAGCGGGGGGCAGAGAAGAGACCCAGTACTTC. Translated, it gives CASSQVRTGLAGGREETQYF.

V and J are TRBV19 and TRBJ1-5; no firm D call. The V gene lost 3 bases and the J gene lost 5 bases, with 11 bases spanning the gap. Looked up from germline, CDR1 is LNHDA and CDR2 is SQIVND (reference sequence). The CDR3 sequence is 14 residues long. CDR3 sequence reads: CASSIREGDQPQHF. CDR3 in DNA: TGTGCCAGTAGTATCCGGGAGGGAGATCAGCCCCAGCATTTT.

This chain connects TRBV19 to TRBJ2-3; TRBD2 matches 16 bases. Germline assignment: CDR1 LNHDA and CDR2 SQIVND (reference sequence). CDR3 length: 19 amino acids. V shed 5 bases, J shed 4 bases, and the junction held 12 bases outside the gene matches. Here the CDR3 reads CASSAPSGTSGGAADTQYF. In nucleotides, the CDR3 is TGTGCCAGTAGTGCACCTTCCGGGACTAGCGGGGGGGCCGCAGATACGCAGTATTTT. The full variable domain, with the rest looked up from reference TRBV19 and TRBJ2-3, is DGGITQSPKYLFRKEGQNVTLSCEQNLNHDAMYWYRQDPGQGLRLIYYSQIVNDFQKGDIAEGYSVSREKKESFPLTVTSAQKNPTAFYLCASSAPSGTSGGAADTQYFGPGTRLTVL.

V is TRBV13 and J is TRBJ1-1; D is unresolved. Per the germline V gene, CDR1 is PRHDT and CDR2 is FYEKMQ (reference sequence). The CDR3 contains 16 residues. The V end was cut by 7 bases, the J end by 1 base, with 19 bases between. In nucleotides, the CDR3 is TGTGCCAGCACCCCTCCGGAGGGCGCGGGGAACACTGAAGCTTTCTTT. Amino acids: CASTPPEGAGNTEAFF.

This rearrangement joins TRBV4-3 to TRBJ1-6; D possibly corresponds to TRBD1 (5 bases). Germline V gives CDR1 LGHNA, CDR2 YSLEER. CDR3 length: 15 residues. Trimming left V 8 bases short and J 7 bases short, with 18 bases between. Written as DNA, the CDR3 is TGCGCCAGCGGCCGGGGTGGCAGGGCCAATTCACCCCTCCACTTT. It yields the protein CASGRGGRANSPLHF.